A single sample gave rise to the 22 T cell receptor beta chains below, sequenced in a study of blood T cell repertoires in COVID-19. Some clones are missing from TCRdb's copy, which holds only in-frame ones; the method was immunoSEQ multiplex PCR. This sample has approximately 460,000 clones; 85% to 90% occur once, and the top ten carry 0.9%. Sequencing was performed on peripheral blood. The receptors derive from a man younger than 35 with COVID-19, enrolled during active disease.

V is TRBV9 and J is TRBJ2-1; the match to TRBD2 covers 12 bases. The CDR3 has 15 residues. Germline trimming cut 2 bases from V and 8 bases from J; bases unmatched to any gene: 5. Germline CDR1 SGDLS, CDR2 YYNGEE. The CDR3 DNA follows: TGTGCCAGCAGCGTTTCTAGCGGGGGGGTTTATGAGCAGTTCTTC. It translates to CASSVSSGGVYEQFF. The variable domain in full, with the rest retrieved from reference TRBV9 and TRBJ2-1, is DSGVTQTPKHLITATGQRVTLRCSPRSGDLSVYWYQQSLDQGLQFLIQYYNGEERAKGNILERFSAQQFPDLHSELNLSSLELGDSALYFCASSVSSGGVYEQFFGPGTRLTVL.

In nucleotides, the CDR3 is TGTGCCACCAGTGATTGGGGGGAAGAAAACTATGGCTACACCTTC. Its protein is CATSDWGEENYGYTF. The V call is TRBV24-1, the J call TRBJ1-2; weak D call: TRBD1 (5 bases). This CDR3 is built from 15 residues. CDR1 and CDR2 from the germline V gene are KGHDR and SFDVKD. V dropped 2 bases and J dropped 2 bases, with 11 bases sitting between them.

The chain couples TRBV30 to TRBJ1-1, with no clear D. The ends were cut back, 1 base at V and 2 bases at J, with 8 bases in the middle. The CDR3 extends over 13 amino acids. Germline V gene data show CDR1 as GTSNPN and CDR2 as SVGIG (reference sequence). CDR3 residues: CAWSALYNTEAFF. CDR3 coding DNA: TGTGCCTGGAGTGCCCTTTATAACACTGAAGCTTTCTTT.

V usage is TRBV7-9 and J usage is TRBJ1-2; 9 bases agree with TRBD1. This CDR3 is 18 amino acids long. Per the germline V gene, CDR1 is SEHNR and CDR2 is FQNEAQ (reference sequence). V gave up 1 base and J gave up 6 bases; unmatched junction bases: 15. This CDR3 reads CASSLVADRGSSSDGYTF. The CDR3 region has the DNA TGTGCCAGCAGCTTAGTAGCGGACAGGGGCTCGTCATCGGATGGCTACACCTTC.

This chain links TRBV4-2 with TRBJ2-7; 7 bases line up with TRBD2. The germline V gene encodes CDR1 LGHNA and CDR2 YNFKEQ. V dropped 5 bases and J dropped 0; count of bases not matched to a gene: 7. The CDR3 is made up of 15 amino acids. The CDR3 region is CASSSLGGGSYEQYF. The CDR3 DNA reads TGTGCCAGCAGCTCCCTCGGCGGGGGCTCCTACGAGCAGTACTTC.

This chain connects TRBV6-5 to TRBJ2-5; 11 positions match TRBD2. V lost 6 bases and J lost 1; bases outside the gene matches: 4. Germline V gene sequence: CDR1 MNHEY, CDR2 SVGAGI. The CDR3 spans 15 residues. Here the CDR3 DNA reads TGTGCCAGCAGCCCGGGACTAGCGGCCCAAGAGACCCAGTACTTC. Translated: CASSPGLAAQETQYF.

This clone was seen once. This chain connects TRBV19 to TRBJ2-1; TRBD1 is a possible D gene (5 bases). V gave up 6 bases and J gave up 8 bases, with 8 bases separating them. Germline V gene sequence: CDR1 LNHDA, CDR2 SQIVND (reference sequence). The length of the CDR3 is 11 residues. The CDR3 spells CASRNRYEQFF. In DNA, the CDR3 is TGTGCCAGTAGAAACAGGTATGAGCAGTTCTTC.

In its sample, this clone was seen a few times. The chain recombines TRBV19 with TRBJ1-3, with D perhaps matching TRBD1 (6 bases). The CDR3 loop spans 14 amino acids. Deletions cut 9 bases from V and 0 bases from J, with 12 bases between. Germline CDR1 is LNHDA and CDR2 is SQIVND (reference sequence). The chain's CDR3 is CASRQGLSGNTIYF. The CDR3 coding sequence is TGTGCCAGCAGGCAGGGGCTCTCTGGAAACACCATATATTTT.

This clone was picked up one time. This chain uses TRBV6-5 with TRBJ2-7; 7 nucleotides match TRBD1. V shed 2 bases and J 2 bases; nucleotides not matched to a gene: 3. Looked up from germline, CDR1 is MNHEY and CDR2 is SVGAGI. There are 14 residues in the CDR3. The DNA for the CDR3 is TGTGCCAGCAGTTACGTCACAGGGGCCTACGAGCAGTACTTC. This gives the protein CASSYVTGAYEQYF.

The gene calls are TRBV7-8 and TRBJ2-3, with TRBD2 matching over 13 bases. Trimming removed 5 bases from V and 3 bases from J; junction bases left unmatched: 8. The CDR3 totals 17 residues. Per germline, CDR1 SGHVS and CDR2 FQNEAQ. The CDR3 DNA reads as TGTGCCAGCAGCCCTCGGACTAGCGGGGGTGGTACAGATACGCAGTATTTT. It codes for CASSPRTSGGGTDTQYF.

The chain couples TRBV4-1 to TRBJ2-7, with D possibly TRBD1 on 7 matching bases. Germline CDR1 and CDR2: MGHRA and YSYEKL. CDR3 size: 15 residues. Trimming pared 4 bases from V and 4 bases from J, leaving 17 bases between. CDR3 in amino acids: CASSPNTGAGYEQYF. The CDR3 DNA is TGCGCCAGCAGCCCCAACACAGGGGCGGGATACGAGCAGTACTTC.

The rearrangement links TRBV11-3 to TRBJ2-7; 9 bases match TRBD2. V shed 5 bases, J shed 5 bases, and the junction held 13 bases outside the gene matches. The CDR3 consists of 16 residues. Germline values: CDR1 SGHNT, CDR2 YENEEA. The CDR3 nucleotides read TGTGCCAGCAGCCTCCCGGGTAGCGGGAGTAGGCACGAGCAGTACTTC. Amino acids: CASSLPGSGSRHEQYF.

CDR3 sequence reads: CASSLSAGGTDEQFF. Written as DNA, the CDR3 is TGCGCCAGCAGCCTAAGTGCAGGGGGGACAGATGAGCAGTTCTTC. The chain employs TRBV4-1 and TRBJ2-1; maybe TRBD1 (7 bases). Germline CDR1 is MGHRA and CDR2 is YSYEKL. V was clipped by 4 bases and J by 8 bases, with 18 bases between them. The CDR3 has 15 amino acids.

Only one count was recorded for this clone. The chain combines TRBV3-1 (or the pseudogene TRBV3-2) with TRBJ2-7; TRBD1 might be the D (6 bases). Germline CDR1 is LGHDT and CDR2 is YNNKEL (reference sequence). V lost 1 base, J lost 1 base, and 14 bases lay in between. There are 16 residues in the CDR3. This chain's CDR3 is CASSQVFEGGSYEQYF. The CDR3, as DNA: TGTGCCAGCAGCCAAGTCTTTGAAGGGGGATCCTACGAGCAGTACTTC.

The chain recombines TRBV25-1 with TRBJ2-3, with 7 bases identical to TRBD2. There are 16 residues in the CDR3. V lost 6 bases to trimming and J lost 5 bases; unmatched junction nucleotides: 14. The germline V gene has CDR1 MGHDK and CDR2 SYGVNS. The CDR3, as DNA: TGTGCCAGCAGCGCCGGGGTAGCGGGTATGGGAGATACGCAGTATTTT. Protein: CASSAGVAGMGDTQYF.

The chain links TRBV7-6 to TRBJ2-1; tentative D call: TRBD1 (6 bases). The germline V and J ends were trimmed by 4 bases and 6 bases, with 16 bases remaining between them. CDR1 and CDR2 (germline): SGHVS, FNYEAQ. The CDR3 totals 15 residues. This CDR3 is CASSSSDRFSNEQFF. The CDR3 DNA reads TGTGCCAGCAGCTCTTCCGACAGGTTCTCCAATGAGCAGTTCTTC.

This chain links TRBV5-6 with TRBJ1-6; no clear D. V lost 2 bases and J lost 8, with 14 bases in between. The CDR3 sequence is 15 residues long. Per the germline V gene, CDR1 is SGHDT and CDR2 is YYEEEE. The CDR3 loop is CASSLEDGIYSPLHF. CDR3 coding DNA: TGTGCCAGCAGCTTAGAGGACGGGATTTATTCACCCCTCCACTTT.

This chain links TRBV7-6 with TRBJ2-1, with D possibly being TRBD1 (6 bases). CDR1 is SGHVS, CDR2 FNYEAQ, per germline. The CDR3 totals 14 residues. Between the trimmed V and J ends, which lost 5 bases and 8 bases, there was a span of 16 bases. CDR3 sequence (DNA): TGTGCCAGCAGCGACAGGAAATGGGACCATGAGCAGTTCTTC. Translation: CASSDRKWDHEQFF.

V is TRBV24-1 and J is TRBJ2-3; 8 positions match TRBD2. The CDR3 loop spans 17 amino acids. V lost 3 bases, J lost 4 bases, and 11 bases stayed unmatched. Germline V lookup: CDR1 KGHDR, CDR2 SFDVKD. CDR3 region: CATSDPGLAGGADTQYF. The CDR3 DNA reads TGTGCCACCAGTGATCCCGGACTAGCCGGGGGGGCAGATACGCAGTATTTT.

The rearrangement links TRBV7-6 to TRBJ2-1; D is perhaps TRBD2 (6 bases). The CDR3 spans 14 residues. Trimming removed 6 bases from V and 4 bases from J, with 13 bases in between. The germline CDR1 and CDR2 sequences are SGHVS and FNYEAQ. This CDR3 reads CASRGGTHYNEQFF. The CDR3, as DNA: TGTGCCAGCAGGGGCGGGACTCATTACAATGAGCAGTTCTTC. The whole variable domain, remainder taken from reference TRBV7-6 and TRBJ2-1, is GAGVSQSPRYKVTKRGQDVALRCDPISGHVSLYWYRQALGQGPEFLTYFNYEAQQDKSGLPNDRFSAERPEGSISTLTIQRTEQRDSAMYRCASRGGTHYNEQFFGPGTRLTVL.

This chain connects TRBV2 to TRBJ2-7; tentatively, D is TRBD2 (5 bases). CDR3 length equals 10 residues. The germline gives CDR1 SNHLY, CDR2 FYNNEI. V lost 9 bases, J lost 4 bases, and 7 bases lay in between. DNA of the CDR3: TGTGCCAGTGGGGAGTACGAGCAGTACTTC. It specifies CASGEYEQYF. The variable domain in full, completed from reference TRBV2 and TRBJ2-7, reads EPEVTQTPSHQVTQMGQEVILRCVPISNHLYFYWYRQILGQKVEFLVSFYNNEISEKSEIFDDQFSVERPDGSNFTLKIRSTKLEDSAMYFCASGEYEQYFGPGTRLTVT.

The chain has TRBV19 and TRBJ2-5; TRBD1 aligns across 9 bases. The germline gives CDR1 LNHDA, CDR2 SQIVND (reference sequence). This CDR3 has 15 amino acids. J lost 5 bases, V lost 1 base, and 5 bases had no gene match. The CDR3 loop is CASSIVTGGRETQYF. As DNA, the CDR3 is TGTGCCAGTAGTATAGTTACAGGGGGCCGGGAGACCCAGTACTTC.